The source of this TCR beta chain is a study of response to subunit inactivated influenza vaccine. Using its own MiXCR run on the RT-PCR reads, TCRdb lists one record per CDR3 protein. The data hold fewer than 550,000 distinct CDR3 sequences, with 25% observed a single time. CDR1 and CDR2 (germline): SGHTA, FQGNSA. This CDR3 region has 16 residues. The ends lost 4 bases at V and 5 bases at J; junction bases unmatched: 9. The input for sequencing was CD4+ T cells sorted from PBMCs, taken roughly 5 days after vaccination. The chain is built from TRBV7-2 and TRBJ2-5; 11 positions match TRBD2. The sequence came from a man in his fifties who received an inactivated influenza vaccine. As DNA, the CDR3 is TGTGCCAGCAGCTCCACTCTAGCGGGGGGTCCTGAGACCCAGTACTTC. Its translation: CASSSTLAGGPETQYF.